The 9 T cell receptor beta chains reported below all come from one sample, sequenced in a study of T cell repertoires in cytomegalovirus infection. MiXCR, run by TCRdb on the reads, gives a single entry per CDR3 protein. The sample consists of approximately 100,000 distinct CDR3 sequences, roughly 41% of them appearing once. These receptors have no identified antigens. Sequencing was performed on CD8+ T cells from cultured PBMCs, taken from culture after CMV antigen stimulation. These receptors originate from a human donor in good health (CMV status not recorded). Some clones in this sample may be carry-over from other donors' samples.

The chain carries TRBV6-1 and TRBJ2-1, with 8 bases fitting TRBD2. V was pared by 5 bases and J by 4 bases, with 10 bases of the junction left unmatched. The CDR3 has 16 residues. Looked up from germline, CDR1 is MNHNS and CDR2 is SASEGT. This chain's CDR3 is CASSPKFPSGYNEQFF. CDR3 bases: TGTGCCAGCAGTCCTAAATTTCCTAGCGGGTACAATGAGCAGTTCTTC.

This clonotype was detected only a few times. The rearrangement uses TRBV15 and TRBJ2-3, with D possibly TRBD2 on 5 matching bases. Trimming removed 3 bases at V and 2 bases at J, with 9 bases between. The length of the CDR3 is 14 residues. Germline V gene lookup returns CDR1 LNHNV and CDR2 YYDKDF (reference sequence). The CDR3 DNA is TGTGCCACCAGCAGTGGACTGGACACAGATACGCAGTATTTT. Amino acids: CATSSGLDTDTQYF.

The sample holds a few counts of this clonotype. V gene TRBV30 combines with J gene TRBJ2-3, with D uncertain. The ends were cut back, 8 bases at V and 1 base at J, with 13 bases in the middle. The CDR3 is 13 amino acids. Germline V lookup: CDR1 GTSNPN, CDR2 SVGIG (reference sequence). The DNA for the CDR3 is TGTGCCACTGACGTGTTAGGCACAGATACGCAGTATTTT. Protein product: CATDVLGTDTQYF. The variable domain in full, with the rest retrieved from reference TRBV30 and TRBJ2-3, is SQTIHQWPATLVQPVGSPLSLECTVEGTSNPNLYWYRQAAGRGLQLLFYSVGIGQISSEVPQNLSASRPQDRQFILSSKKLLLSDSGFYLCATDVLGTDTQYFGPGTRLTVL.

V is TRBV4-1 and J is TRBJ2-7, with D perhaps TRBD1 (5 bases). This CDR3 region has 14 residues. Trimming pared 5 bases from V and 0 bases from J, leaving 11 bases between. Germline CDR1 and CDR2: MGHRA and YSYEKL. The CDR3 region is CASSSDSGSYEQYF. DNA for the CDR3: TGCGCCAGCAGCTCCGACAGTGGCTCCTACGAGCAGTACTTC.

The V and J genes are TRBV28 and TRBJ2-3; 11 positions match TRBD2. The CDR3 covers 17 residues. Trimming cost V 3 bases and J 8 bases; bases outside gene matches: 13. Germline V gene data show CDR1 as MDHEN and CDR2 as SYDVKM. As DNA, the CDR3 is TGTGCCAGCAGTTTTCGTCTAGCGGGGGGCCCGGCGGCTACGCAGTATTTT. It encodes CASSFRLAGGPAATQYF.

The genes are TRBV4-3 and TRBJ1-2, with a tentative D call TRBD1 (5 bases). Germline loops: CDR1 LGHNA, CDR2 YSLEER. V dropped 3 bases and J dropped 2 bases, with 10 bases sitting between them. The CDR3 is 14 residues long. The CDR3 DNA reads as TGCGCCAGCAGCCACCGGGACGGAAACTATGGCTACACCTTC. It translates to CASSHRDGNYGYTF.

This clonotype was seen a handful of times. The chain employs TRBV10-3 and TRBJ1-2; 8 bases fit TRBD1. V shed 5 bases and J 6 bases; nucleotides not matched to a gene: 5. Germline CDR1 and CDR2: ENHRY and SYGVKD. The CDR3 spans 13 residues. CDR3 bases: TGTGCCATCAGTAAGGGACAGGACCATGGCTACACCTTC. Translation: CAISKGQDHGYTF.

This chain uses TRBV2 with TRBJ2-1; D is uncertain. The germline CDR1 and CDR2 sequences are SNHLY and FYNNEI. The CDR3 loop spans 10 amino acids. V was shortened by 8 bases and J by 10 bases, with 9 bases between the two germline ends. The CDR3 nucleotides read TGTGCCAGCGGTGCATGGGAGCAGTTCTTC. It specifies CASGAWEQFF.

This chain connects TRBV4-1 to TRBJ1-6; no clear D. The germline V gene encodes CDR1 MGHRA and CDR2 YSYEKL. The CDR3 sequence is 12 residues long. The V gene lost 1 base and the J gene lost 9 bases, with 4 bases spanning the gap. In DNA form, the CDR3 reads TGCGCCAGCAGCCAAGTGACTTCACCCCTCCACTTT. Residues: CASSQVTSPLHF.